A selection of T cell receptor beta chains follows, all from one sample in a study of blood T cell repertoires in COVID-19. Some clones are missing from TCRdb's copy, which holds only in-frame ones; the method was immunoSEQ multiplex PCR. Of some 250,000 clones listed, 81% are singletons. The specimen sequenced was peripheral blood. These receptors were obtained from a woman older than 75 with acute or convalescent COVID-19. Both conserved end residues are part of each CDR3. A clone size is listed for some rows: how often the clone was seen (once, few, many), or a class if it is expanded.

CASSLDLGGLGIGELFF once TRBV11-3
CAREGQSQKEQFF - TRBV2
CASSQAGTGGAFF once TRBV3-1/TRBV3-2
CATSDWTGNQPQHF - TRBV24-1
CASSENGASTDTQYF - TRBV2
CASSVEGQGGEKLFF - TRBV19
CASSPDRLGGYTF - TRBV5-4
CASSVMGGEGQPQHF once TRBV9
CSVSGAEAFF - TRBV20-1
CASSLGQGGEQYF - TRBV7-3
CASSTSIASGELFF - TRBV19
CASSSGQGNSGELFF once TRBV28
CATSSRTSGVYNEQFF - TRBV15
CSVLGLAGASYEQYF - TRBV29-1
CASSQDTQGRQPQHF - TRBV4-1
CASSYTGGDSPLHF - TRBV6-6
CASSLQGVANQPQHF once TRBV2
CASSFGISGSNEQFF - TRBV7-6
CASSEYSYGYTF - TRBV5-6
CSASSGVSTEAFF - TRBV20-1
CASSVHNTEAFF once TRBV28
CASSQETGPHF - TRBV3-1/TRBV3-2
CASSRGGGQETQYF - TRBV11-3
CASSLRTSGGSQDTQYF - TRBV19
CASRQPREGTDTQYF - TRBV27
CASSQDYSGETQYF - TRBV4-1
CASSVGTGNNSPLHF - TRBV6-4
CASSLAQVVKTQYF - TRBV7-2
CASTMTGGGQPQHF - TRBV19
CASSAQGAPNQPQHF few TRBV19
CASSQDYGGVSGNTIYF - TRBV3-1/TRBV3-2
CASRLGLTSSYEQYF - TRBV27
CAWSVGDRVSDEQYF - TRBV30
CASSVDYRATGNTIYF - TRBV9
CASSRSQGNTEAFF - TRBV6-6
CATSNSGQGVDEQYF - TRBV15
CASSFPGSPLHF - TRBV5-1
CASSQGLSSSYNEQFF many TRBV14
CASSINPGPSNYGYTF - TRBV19
CASSLASGGAISYEQYF - TRBV5-1
CASSHAISEAFF - TRBV3-1/TRBV3-2